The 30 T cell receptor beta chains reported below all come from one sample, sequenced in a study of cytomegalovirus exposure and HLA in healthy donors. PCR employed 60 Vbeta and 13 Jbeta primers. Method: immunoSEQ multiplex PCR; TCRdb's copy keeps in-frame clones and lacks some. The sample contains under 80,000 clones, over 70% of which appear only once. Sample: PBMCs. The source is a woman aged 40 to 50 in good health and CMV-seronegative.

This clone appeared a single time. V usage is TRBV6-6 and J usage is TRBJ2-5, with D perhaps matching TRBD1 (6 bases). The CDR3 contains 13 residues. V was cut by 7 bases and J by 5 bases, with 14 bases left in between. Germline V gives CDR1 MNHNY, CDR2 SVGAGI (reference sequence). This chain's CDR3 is CASTDRSGETQYF. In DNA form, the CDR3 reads TGTGCCAGCACCGACAGGTCCGGTGAGACCCAGTACTTC.

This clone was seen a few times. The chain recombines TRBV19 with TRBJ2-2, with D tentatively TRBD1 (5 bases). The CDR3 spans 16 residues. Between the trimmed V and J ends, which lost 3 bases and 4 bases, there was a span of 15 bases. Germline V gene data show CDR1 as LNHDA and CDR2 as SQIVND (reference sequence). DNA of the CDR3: TGTGCCAGTAGTATTGGAGTGGGGCGAACCACCGGGGAGCTGTTTTTT. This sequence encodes CASSIGVGRTTGELFF.

CDR3 sequence: CASSSGILAGYEQYF. In DNA form, the CDR3 reads TGTGCCAGCAGTTCCGGTATACTAGCGGGTTACGAGCAGTACTTC. The chain couples TRBV28 to TRBJ2-7, with TRBD2 matching over 9 bases. Germline V gives CDR1 MDHEN, CDR2 SYDVKM. Trimming removed 4 bases from V and 4 bases from J; junction bases left unmatched: 8. The CDR3 runs to 15 residues.

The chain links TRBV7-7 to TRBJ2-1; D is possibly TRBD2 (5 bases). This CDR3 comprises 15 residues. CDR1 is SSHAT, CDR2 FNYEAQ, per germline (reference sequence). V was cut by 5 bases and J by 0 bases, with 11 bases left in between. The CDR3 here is CASSLDSSSYNEQFF. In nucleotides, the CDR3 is TGTGCCAGCAGCCTGGACTCTAGCTCCTACAATGAGCAGTTCTTC.

The CDR3, as DNA: TGTGCCATCCGGACAGCAAGAGACCAAGAGACCCAGTACTTC. Translated: CAIRTARDQETQYF. V is TRBV7-9 and J is TRBJ2-5; perhaps TRBD1 as D (6 bases). The CDR3 loop spans 14 amino acids. The germline gives CDR1 SEHNR, CDR2 FQNEAQ (reference sequence). Trimming removed 10 bases from V and 0 bases from J, with 15 bases in between.

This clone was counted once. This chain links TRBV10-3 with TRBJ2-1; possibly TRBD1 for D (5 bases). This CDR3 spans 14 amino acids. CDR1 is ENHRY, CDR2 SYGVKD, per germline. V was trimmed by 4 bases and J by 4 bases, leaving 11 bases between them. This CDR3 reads CAISVTQEYNEQFF. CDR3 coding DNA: TGTGCCATCAGTGTGACACAGGAATACAATGAGCAGTTCTTC.

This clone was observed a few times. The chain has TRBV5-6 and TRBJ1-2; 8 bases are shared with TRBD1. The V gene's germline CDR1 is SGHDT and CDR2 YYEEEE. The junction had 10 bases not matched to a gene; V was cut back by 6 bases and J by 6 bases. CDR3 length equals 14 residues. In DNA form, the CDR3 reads TGTGCCAGCAACAACAGGGGGTTCTTGGATGGCTACACCTTC. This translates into CASNNRGFLDGYTF.

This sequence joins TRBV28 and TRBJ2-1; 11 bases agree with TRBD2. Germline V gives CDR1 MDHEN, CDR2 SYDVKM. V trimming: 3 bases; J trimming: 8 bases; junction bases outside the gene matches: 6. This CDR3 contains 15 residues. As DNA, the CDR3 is TGTGCCAGCAGTTTGCCTAGCGGGAGGTCCTATGAGCAGTTCTTC. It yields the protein CASSLPSGRSYEQFF. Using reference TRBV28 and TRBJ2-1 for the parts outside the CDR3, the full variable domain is DVKVTQSSRYLVKRTGEKVFLECVQDMDHENMFWYRQDPGLGLRLIYFSYDVKMKEKGDIPEGYSVSREKKERFSLILESASTNQTSMYLCASSLPSGRSYEQFFGPGTRLTVL.

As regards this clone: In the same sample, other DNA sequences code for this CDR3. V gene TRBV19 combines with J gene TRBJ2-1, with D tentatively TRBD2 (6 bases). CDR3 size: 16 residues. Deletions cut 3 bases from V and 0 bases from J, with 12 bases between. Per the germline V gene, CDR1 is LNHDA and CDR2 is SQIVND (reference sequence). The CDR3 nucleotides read TGTGCCAGTAGTATTTCGGCCGGGGGCTCCTACAATGAGCAGTTCTTC. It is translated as CASSISAGGSYNEQFF.

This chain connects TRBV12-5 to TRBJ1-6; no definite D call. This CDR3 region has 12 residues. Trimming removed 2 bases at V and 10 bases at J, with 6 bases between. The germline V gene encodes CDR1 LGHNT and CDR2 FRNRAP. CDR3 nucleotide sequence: TGTGCTAGTGGTTTGCCCCAGTCACCCCTCCACTTT. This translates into CASGLPQSPLHF.

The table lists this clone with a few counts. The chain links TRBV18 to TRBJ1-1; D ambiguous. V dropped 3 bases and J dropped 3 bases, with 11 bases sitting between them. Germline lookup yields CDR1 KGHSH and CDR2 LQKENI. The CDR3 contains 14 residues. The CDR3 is CASSPSNGDTEAFF. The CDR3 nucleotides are TGTGCCAGCTCACCGTCCAACGGGGACACTGAAGCTTTCTTT.

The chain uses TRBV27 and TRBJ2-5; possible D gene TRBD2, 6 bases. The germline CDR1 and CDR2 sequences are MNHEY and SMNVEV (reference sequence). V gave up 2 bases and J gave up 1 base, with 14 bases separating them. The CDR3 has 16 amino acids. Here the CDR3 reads CASSLSGRGIQETQYF. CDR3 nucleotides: TGTGCCAGCAGTTTAAGTGGACGCGGGATCCAAGAGACCCAGTACTTC.

The CDR3 spells CASSLSFAVSGNTIYF. For the CDR3, the DNA is TGTGCCAGCAGTTTATCCTTCGCGGTCTCTGGAAACACCATATATTTT. The chain combines TRBV27 with TRBJ1-3, with D unresolved. CDR1 and CDR2 (germline): MNHEY, SMNVEV (reference sequence). V lost 0 bases, J lost 0 bases, and 9 bases lay in between. The CDR3 is 16 amino acids.

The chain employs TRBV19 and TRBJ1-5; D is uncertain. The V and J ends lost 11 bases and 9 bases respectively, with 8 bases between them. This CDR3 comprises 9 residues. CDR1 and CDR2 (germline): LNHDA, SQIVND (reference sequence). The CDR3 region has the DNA TGTGCCCCCGCGGGGCCCCAGCATTTT. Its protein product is CAPAGPQHF.

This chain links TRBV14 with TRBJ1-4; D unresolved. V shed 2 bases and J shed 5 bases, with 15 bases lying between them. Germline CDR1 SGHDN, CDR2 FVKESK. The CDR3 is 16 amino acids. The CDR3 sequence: CASSQLLEFSNEKLFF. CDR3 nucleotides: TGTGCCAGCAGCCAATTACTGGAGTTTTCAAATGAAAAACTGTTTTTT.

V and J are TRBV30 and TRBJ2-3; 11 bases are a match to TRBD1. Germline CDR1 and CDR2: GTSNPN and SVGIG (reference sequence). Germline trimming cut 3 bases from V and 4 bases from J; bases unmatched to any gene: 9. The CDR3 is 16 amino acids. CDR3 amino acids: CAWSQSGQGGPDTQYF. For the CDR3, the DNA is TGTGCCTGGAGCCAGTCGGGACAGGGGGGCCCAGATACGCAGTATTTT.

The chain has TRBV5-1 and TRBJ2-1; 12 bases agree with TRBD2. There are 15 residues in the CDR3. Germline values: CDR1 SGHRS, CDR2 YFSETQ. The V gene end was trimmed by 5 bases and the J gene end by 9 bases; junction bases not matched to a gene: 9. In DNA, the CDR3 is TGCGCCAGCAGAATCGAACTAGCGGGGGGTGGTGAGCAGTTCTTC. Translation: CASRIELAGGGEQFF.

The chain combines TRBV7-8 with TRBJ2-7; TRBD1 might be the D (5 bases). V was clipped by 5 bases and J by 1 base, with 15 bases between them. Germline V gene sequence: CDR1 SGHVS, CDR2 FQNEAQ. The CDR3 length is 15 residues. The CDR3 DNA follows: TGTGCCAGCAGCCCAAGAACAGGAAGGTCCTACGAGCAGTACTTC. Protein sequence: CASSPRTGRSYEQYF.

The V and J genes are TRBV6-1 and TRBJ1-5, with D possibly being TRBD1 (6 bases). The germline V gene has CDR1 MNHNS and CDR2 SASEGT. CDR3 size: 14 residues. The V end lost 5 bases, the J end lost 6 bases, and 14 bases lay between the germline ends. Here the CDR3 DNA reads TGTGCCAGCAGTTCTCCAGGGGTTGCTCAGCCCCAGCATTTT. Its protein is CASSSPGVAQPQHF.

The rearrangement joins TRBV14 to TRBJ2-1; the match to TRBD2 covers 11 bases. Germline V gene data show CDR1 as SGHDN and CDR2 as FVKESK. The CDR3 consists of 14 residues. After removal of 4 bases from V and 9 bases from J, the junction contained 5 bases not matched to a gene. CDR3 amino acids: CASSPTSGIGEQFF. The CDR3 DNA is TGTGCCAGCAGCCCGACTAGCGGGATCGGTGAGCAGTTCTTC.

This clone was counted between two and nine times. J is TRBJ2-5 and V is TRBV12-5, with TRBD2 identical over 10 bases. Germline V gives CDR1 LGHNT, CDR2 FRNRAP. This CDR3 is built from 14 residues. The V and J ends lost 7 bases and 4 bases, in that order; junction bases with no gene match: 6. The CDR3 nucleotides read TGTGCTAGTGCCGCTAGCGGGAGTCGAGAGACCCAGTACTTC. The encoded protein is CASAASGSRETQYF.

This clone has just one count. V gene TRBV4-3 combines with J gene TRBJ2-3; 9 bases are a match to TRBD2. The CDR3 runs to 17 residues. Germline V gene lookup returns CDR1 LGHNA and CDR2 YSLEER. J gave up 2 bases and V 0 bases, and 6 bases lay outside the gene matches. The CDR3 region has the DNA TGCGCCAGCAGCCAAGATCGAGGCGGGAGGGCCACAGATACGCAGTATTTT. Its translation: CASSQDRGGRATDTQYF.

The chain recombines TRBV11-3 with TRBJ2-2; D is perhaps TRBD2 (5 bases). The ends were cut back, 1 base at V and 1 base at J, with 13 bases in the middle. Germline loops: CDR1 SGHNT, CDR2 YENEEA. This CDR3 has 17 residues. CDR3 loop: CASSLVAGPMNTGELFF. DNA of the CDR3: TGTGCCAGCAGCTTAGTGGCGGGCCCCATGAACACCGGGGAGCTGTTTTTT.

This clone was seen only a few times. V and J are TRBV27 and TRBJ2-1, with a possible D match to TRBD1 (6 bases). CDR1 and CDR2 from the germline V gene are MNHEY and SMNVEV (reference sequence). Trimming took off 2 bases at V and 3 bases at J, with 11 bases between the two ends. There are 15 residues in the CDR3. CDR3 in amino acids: CASSLRTVDYNEQFF. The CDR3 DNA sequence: TGTGCCAGCAGTTTAAGGACAGTCGACTACAATGAGCAGTTCTTC.

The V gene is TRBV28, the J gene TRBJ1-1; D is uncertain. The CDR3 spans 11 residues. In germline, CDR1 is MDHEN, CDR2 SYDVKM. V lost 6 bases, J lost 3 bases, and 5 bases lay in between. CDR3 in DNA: TGTGCCAGCAGCGGGGACACTGAAGCTTTCTTT. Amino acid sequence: CASSGDTEAFF. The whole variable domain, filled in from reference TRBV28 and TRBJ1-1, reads DVKVTQSSRYLVKRTGEKVFLECVQDMDHENMFWYRQDPGLGLRLIYFSYDVKMKEKGDIPEGYSVSREKKERFSLILESASTNQTSMYLCASSGDTEAFFGQGTRLTVV.

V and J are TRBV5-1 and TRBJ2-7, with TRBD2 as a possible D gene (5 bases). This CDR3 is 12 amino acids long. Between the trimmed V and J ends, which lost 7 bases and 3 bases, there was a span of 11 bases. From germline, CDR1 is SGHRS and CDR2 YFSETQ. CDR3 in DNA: TGCGCCAGCCGGCAGGACTTCTACGAGCAGTACTTC. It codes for CASRQDFYEQYF.

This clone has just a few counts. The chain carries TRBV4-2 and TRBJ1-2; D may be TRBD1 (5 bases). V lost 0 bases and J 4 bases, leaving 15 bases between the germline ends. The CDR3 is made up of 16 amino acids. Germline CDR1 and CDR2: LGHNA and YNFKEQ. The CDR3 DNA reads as TGTGCCAGCAGCCAAGATAGCCAGGGTCAGGCCTATGGCTACACCTTC. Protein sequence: CASSQDSQGQAYGYTF.

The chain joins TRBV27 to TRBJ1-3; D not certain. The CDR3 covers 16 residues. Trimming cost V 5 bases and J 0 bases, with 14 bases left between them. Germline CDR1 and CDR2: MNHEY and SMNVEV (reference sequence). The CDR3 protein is CASSIPTSHSGNTIYF. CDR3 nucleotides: TGTGCCAGCAGTATACCTACTTCCCACTCTGGAAACACCATATATTTT.

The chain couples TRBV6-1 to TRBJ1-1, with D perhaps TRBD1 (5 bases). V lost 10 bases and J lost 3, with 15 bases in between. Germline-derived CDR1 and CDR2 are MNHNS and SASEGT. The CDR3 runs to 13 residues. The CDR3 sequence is CATLGGGYTEAFF. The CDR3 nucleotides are TGTGCCACCCTCGGGGGGGGATACACTGAAGCTTTCTTT.

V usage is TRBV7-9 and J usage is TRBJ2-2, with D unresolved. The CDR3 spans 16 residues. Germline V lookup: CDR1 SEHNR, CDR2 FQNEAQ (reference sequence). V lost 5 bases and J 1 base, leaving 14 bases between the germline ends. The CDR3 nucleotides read TGTGCCAGCAGCCCCATAGGCACAGAGAACACCGGGGAGCTGTTTTTT. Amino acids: CASSPIGTENTGELFF.